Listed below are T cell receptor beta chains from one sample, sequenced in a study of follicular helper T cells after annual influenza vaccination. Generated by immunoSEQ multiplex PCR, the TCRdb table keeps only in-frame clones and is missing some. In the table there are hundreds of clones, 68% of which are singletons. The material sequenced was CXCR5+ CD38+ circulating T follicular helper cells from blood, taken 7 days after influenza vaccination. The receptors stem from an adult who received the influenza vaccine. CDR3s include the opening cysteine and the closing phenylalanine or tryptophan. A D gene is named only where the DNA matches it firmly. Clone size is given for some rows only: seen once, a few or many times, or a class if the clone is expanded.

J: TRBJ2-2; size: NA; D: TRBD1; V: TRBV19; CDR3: CASSLGSGQGGTGELFF; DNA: TGTGCCAGTAGTTTGGGTTCCGGACAGGGCGGAACCGGGGAGCTGTTTTTT
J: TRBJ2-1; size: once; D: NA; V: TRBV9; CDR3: CASSPWGSRNEQFF; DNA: TGTGCCAGCAGCCCATGGGGATCTCGCAATGAGCAGTTCTTC
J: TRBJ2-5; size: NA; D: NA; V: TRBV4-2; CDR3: CASSQDVGGTQYF; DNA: TGTGCCAGCAGCCAAGATGTGGGGGGGACCCAGTACTTC
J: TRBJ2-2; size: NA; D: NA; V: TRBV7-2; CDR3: CASSPAARTSGELFF; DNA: TGTGCCAGCAGCCCGGCAGCGCGGACCTCAGGGGAGCTGTTTTTT
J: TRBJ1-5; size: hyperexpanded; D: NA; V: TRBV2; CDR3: CASTTRNQPQHF; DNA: TGTGCCAGCACAACAAGGAATCAGCCCCAGCATTTT
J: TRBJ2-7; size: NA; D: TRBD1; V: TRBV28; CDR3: CASSDPYSASGQGAYEQYF; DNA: TGTGCCAGCAGTGACCCTTACTCGGCATCAGGACAGGGGGCCTACGAGCAGTACTTC
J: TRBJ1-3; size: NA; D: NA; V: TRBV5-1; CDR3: CASSARQAYSGNTIYF; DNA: TGCGCCAGCAGCGCCCGACAGGCCTACTCTGGAAACACCATATATTTT
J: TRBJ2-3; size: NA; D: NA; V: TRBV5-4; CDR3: CASSLEGWTDTQYF; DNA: TGTGCCAGCAGCTTGGAGGGCTGGACAGATACGCAGTATTTT
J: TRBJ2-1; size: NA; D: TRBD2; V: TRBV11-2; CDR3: CASSWSAGGRNEQFF; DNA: TGTGCCAGCAGCTGGTCAGCGGGAGGCAGGAATGAGCAGTTCTTC
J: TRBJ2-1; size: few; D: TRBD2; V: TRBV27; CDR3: CASSLPGLVNSYNEQFF; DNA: TGTGCCAGCAGTTTACCGGGACTAGTAAATTCCTACAATGAGCAGTTCTTC
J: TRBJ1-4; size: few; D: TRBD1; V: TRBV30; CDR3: CAWSARTGVREKLFF; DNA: TGTGCCTGGAGTGCTCGGACAGGGGTACGGGAAAAACTGTTTTTT
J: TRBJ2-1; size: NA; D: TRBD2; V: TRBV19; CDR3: CASSIDRGGGAIGEQFF; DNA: TGTGCCAGTAGTATAGATCGGGGCGGGGGGGCGATTGGTGAGCAGTTCTTC
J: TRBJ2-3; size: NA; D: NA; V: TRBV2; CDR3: CASSRWGGRTDTQYF; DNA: TGTGCCAGCAGCAGGTGGGGGGGCCGTACAGATACGCAGTATTTT
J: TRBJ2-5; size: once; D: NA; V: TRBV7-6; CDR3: CASSLRQGQRETQYF; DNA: TGTGCCAGCAGCTTACGGCAGGGGCAAAGGGAGACCCAGTACTTC
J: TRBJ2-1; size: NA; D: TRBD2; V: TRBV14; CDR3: CASSQRSSGGHEQFF; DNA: TGTGCCAGCAGCCAAAGGAGTAGCGGGGGACATGAGCAGTTCTTC
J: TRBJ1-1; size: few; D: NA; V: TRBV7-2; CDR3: CASSWTHSRTTEAFF; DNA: TGTGCCAGCAGCTGGACACACTCCCGCACCACTGAAGCTTTCTTT
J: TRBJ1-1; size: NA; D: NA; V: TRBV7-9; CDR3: CASSLSGVKAFF; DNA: TGTGCCAGCAGCTTAAGCGGTGTTAAAGCTTTCTTT
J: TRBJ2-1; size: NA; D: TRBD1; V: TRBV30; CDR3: CAQGDQNRNEQFF; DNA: TGTGCCCAGGGGGATCAAAACAGGAATGAGCAGTTCTTC